Detailed here is one T cell receptor beta chain. Its matching antigen is unknown. The sample originates from a study of cytomegalovirus exposure and HLA in healthy donors. Study background: Early released data comprised around 79 million unique TCRs from HLA-typed donors. Study-level results: CMV serostatus alone was available as immune exposure information.

Trimming took off 3 bases at V and 3 bases at J, with 17 bases between the two ends. CDR1 LNHDA and CDR2 SQIVND come from the germline V gene (reference sequence). This CDR3 region has 17 residues. The primer mix had 60 Vbeta and 13 Jbeta primers. TCRdb keeps only in-frame clones here, not all; method: immunoSEQ multiplex PCR. The table shows about 130,000 clones, with 80% occurring only once. The V and J genes are TRBV19 and TRBJ2-2; D unclear. The specimen sequenced was PBMCs. The clonotype was recovered from a male donor in good health and CMV-seronegative. CDR3 in DNA: TGTGCCAGTAGTATTGAGAAAATGCCCCGTTACACCGGGGAGCTGTTTTTT. Protein sequence: CASSIEKMPRYTGELFF.